The rows below give T cell receptor beta chains drawn from one sample of a study of cytomegalovirus exposure and HLA in healthy donors. Data came from immunoSEQ multiplex PCR; TCRdb stores just in-frame clones and leaves some out. The sample yields 110,000 or so clones, approximately 74% seen once. Sample: PBMCs. The receptors shown here come from a woman aged 40 to 50 in good health and CMV-seropositive. The CDR3 runs from the conserved cysteine through the conserved F or W. The order of the fields is clone size, D gene, J gene, V gene, CDR3 protein, CDR3 DNA. A D gene is named only where the DNA matches it firmly. Not all rows give a size; the values are once, few, many and, for expanded clones, a class.

. | TRBD1 | TRBJ2-6 | TRBV30 | CAWDRGVGANVLTF | TGTGCCTGGGACAGGGGTGTTGGGGCCAACGTCCTGACTTTC
. | . | TRBJ2-7 | TRBV19 | CASSRDNYEQYF | TGTGCCAGTAGTCGGGACAACTACGAGCAGTACTTC
. | TRBD1 | TRBJ1-1 | TRBV14 | CASSQLQGAFTEAFF | TGTGCCAGCAGTCAATTACAGGGGGCGTTCACTGAAGCTTTCTTT
. | . | TRBJ2-3 | TRBV5-6 | CASSLVGQALTDTQYF | TGTGCCAGCAGCTTGGTGGGGCAAGCCCTCACAGATACGCAGTATTTT
. | TRBD1 | TRBJ2-7 | TRBV5-4 | CASGAITGVTTYEQYF | TGTGCCAGCGGCGCCATAACAGGGGTAACGACCTACGAGCAGTACTTC
. | TRBD1 | TRBJ2-1 | TRBV6-5 | CASSYGRDSTYNEQFF | TGTGCCAGCAGTTACGGCCGGGACAGCACCTACAATGAGCAGTTCTTC
. | . | TRBJ2-7 | TRBV4-1 | CASSQFDSPYEQYF | TGCGCCAGCAGCCAATTCGACAGTCCCTACGAGCAGTACTTC
. | TRBD1 | TRBJ2-7 | TRBV6-1 | CASSPLGQGYEQYF | TGTGCCAGCAGTCCTTTAGGACAGGGATACGAGCAGTACTTC
. | TRBD1 | TRBJ2-1 | TRBV2 | CASSDQGAYNEQFF | TGTGCCAGCAGTGACCAGGGGGCGTACAATGAGCAGTTCTTC
. | . | TRBJ2-7 | TRBV21-1 | CASSKGLRDSSYEQYF | TGTGCCAGCAGCAAAGGGCTACGCGACAGTTCCTACGAGCAGTACTTC
. | . | TRBJ2-1 | TRBV9 | CASSVRISSYNEQFF | TGTGCCAGCAGCGTCAGGATTAGCTCCTACAATGAGCAGTTCTTC
. | TRBD1 | TRBJ2-3 | TRBV7-9 | CASSLGQGLAQYF | TGTGCCAGCAGCTTGGGACAGGGGCTCGCGCAGTATTTT
. | TRBD1 | TRBJ2-2 | TRBV27 | CASSLRGRTTGELFF | TGTGCCAGCAGTTTAAGGGGGCGCACCACCGGGGAGCTGTTTTTT
. | TRBD2 | TRBJ2-7 | TRBV20-1 | CSARGEGEQYF | TGCAGTGCTAGAGGGGAGGGGGAGCAGTACTTC
. | . | TRBJ2-7 | TRBV2 | CASSRDISYEQYF | TGTGCCAGCAGCCGGGACATATCCTACGAGCAGTACTTC
. | TRBD1 | TRBJ2-1 | TRBV7-9 | CASSPRQGSYNEQFF | TGTGCCAGCAGCCCACGACAGGGTTCCTACAATGAGCAGTTCTTC
. | . | TRBJ2-7 | TRBV19 | CASSRRGGTYEQYF | TGTGCCAGTAGCCGGAGGGGGGGCACCTACGAGCAGTACTTC
. | TRBD1 | TRBJ2-1 | TRBV18 | CASSGQPDEQFF | TGTGCCAGCTCGGGACAGCCCGATGAGCAGTTCTTC
. | TRBD1 | TRBJ2-4 | TRBV11-1 | CASSLDRGAKNIQYF | TGTGCCAGCAGCCTGGACAGGGGGGCCAAAAACATTCAGTACTTC
few | TRBD2 | TRBJ2-7 | TRBV7-2 | CASSTTSGSYEQYF | TGTGCCAGCAGCACGACTAGCGGCTCCTACGAGCAGTACTTC
once | . | TRBJ1-2 | TRBV7-9 | CASSPSDRGYTF | TGTGCCAGCAGCCCTTCGGACAGAGGCTACACCTTC
. | . | TRBJ1-4 | TRBV6-1 | CASSEASGGANEKLFF | TGTGCCAGCAGTGAAGCAAGCGGGGGTGCTAATGAAAAACTGTTTTTT
. | TRBD2 | TRBJ2-1 | TRBV5-6 | CASSLGSRLAGEQFF | TGTGCCAGCAGCTTGGGGAGCCGACTAGCCGGCGAGCAGTTCTTC
few | TRBD1 | TRBJ1-4 | TRBV6-1 | CASSEGFSSGGGEKLFF | TGTGCCAGCAGTGAAGGTTTTTCGTCAGGGGGCGGGGAAAAACTGTTTTTT
. | . | TRBJ2-1 | TRBV7-9 | CASSSAGFNEQFF | TGTGCCAGCAGCTCCGCGGGCTTTAATGAGCAGTTCTTC
. | . | TRBJ1-1 | TRBV19 | CASSAKGGRADTEAFF | TGTGCCAGTAGTGCGAAGGGTGGCAGGGCTGACACTGAAGCTTTCTTT
. | . | TRBJ2-7 | TRBV4-2 | CASSQGGLYEQYF | TGTGCCAGCAGCCAAGGGGGCCTCTACGAGCAGTACTTC
few | . | TRBJ2-1 | TRBV7-9 | CASSLVEGRDNEQFF | TGTGCCAGCAGCTTAGTAGAGGGGCGGGATAATGAGCAGTTCTTC
. | TRBD2 | TRBJ2-7 | TRBV5-4 | CASSSLGTTYEQYF | TGTGCCAGCAGCTCGCTTGGGACTACCTACGAGCAGTACTTC
few | TRBD1 | TRBJ1-1 | TRBV28 | CASSFPRAERGQLNTEAFF | TGTGCCAGCAGTTTTCCTCGAGCCGAAAGGGGACAGTTGAACACTGAAGCTTTCTTT
. | . | TRBJ2-3 | TRBV5-5 | CASSLVIGSTDTQYF | TGTGCCAGCAGCTTGGTGATCGGTAGCACAGATACGCAGTATTTT
few | TRBD2 | TRBJ2-3 | TRBV7-3 | CASSFSASGRTDTQYF | TGTGCCAGCAGCTTTTCGGCTAGCGGGCGAACAGATACGCAGTATTTT